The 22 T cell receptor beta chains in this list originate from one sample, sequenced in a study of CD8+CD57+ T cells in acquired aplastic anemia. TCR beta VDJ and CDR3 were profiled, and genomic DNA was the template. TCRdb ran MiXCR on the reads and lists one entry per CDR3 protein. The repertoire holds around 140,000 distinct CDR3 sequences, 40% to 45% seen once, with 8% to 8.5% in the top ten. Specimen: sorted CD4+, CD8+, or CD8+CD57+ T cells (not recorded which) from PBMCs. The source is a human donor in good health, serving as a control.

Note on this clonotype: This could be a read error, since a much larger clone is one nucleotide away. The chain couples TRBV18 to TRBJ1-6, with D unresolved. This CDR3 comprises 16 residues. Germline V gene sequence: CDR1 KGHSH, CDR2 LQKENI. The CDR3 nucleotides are TGTGCCAGCTCACCGATGTCGAACTCCTATAATCCACCCCTCCACTTT. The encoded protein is CASSPMSNSYNPPLHF.

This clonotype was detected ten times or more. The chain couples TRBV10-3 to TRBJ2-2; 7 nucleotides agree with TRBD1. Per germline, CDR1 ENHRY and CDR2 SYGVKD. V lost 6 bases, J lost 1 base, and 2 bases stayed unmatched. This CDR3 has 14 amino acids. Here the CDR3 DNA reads TGTGCCATCAGCAGACAGGGGAACACCGGGGAGCTGTTTTTT. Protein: CAISRQGNTGELFF.

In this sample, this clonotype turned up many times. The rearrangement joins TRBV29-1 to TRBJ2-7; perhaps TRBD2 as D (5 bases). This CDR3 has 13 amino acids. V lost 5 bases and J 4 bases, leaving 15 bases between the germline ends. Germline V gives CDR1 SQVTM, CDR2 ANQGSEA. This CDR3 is CSVKAGINYEQYF. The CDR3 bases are TGCAGCGTTAAAGCCGGGATTAATTACGAGCAGTACTTC.

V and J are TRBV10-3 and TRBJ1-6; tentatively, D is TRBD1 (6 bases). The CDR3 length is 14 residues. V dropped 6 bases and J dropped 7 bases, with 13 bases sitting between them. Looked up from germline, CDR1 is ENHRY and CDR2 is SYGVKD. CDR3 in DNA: TGTGCCATCAGCGTGACAGGAGTCAATTCACCCCTCCACTTT. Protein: CAISVTGVNSPLHF.

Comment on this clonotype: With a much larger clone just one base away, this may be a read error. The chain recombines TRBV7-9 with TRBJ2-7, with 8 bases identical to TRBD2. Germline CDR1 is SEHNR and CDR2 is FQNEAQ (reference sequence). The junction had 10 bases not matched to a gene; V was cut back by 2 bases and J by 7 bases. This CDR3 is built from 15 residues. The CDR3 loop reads CASSLTGGAYHEQYF. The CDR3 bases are TGTGCCAGCAGCTTAACCGGGGGGGCCTACCATGAGCAGTACTTC.

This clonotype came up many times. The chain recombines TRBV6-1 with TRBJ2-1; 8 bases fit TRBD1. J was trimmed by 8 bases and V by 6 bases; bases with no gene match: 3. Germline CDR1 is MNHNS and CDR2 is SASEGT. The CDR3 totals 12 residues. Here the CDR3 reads CASRTGVDEQFF. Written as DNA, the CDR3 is TGTGCCAGCAGGACAGGGGTTGATGAGCAGTTCTTC.

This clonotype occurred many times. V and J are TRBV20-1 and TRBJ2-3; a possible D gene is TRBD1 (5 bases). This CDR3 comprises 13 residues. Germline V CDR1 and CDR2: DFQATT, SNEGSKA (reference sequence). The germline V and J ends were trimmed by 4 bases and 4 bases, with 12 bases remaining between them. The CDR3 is CSATQTVPDTQYF. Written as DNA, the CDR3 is TGCAGTGCTACGCAGACAGTCCCAGATACGCAGTATTTT.

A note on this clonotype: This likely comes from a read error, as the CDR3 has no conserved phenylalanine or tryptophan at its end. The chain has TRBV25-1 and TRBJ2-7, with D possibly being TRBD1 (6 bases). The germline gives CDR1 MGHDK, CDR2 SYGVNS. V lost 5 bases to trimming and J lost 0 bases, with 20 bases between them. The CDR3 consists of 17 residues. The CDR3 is CASSFLTGEDISYEQYL. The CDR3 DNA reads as TGTGCCAGCAGTTTCCTGACAGGAGAAGACATCTCCTACGAGCAGTACCTC.

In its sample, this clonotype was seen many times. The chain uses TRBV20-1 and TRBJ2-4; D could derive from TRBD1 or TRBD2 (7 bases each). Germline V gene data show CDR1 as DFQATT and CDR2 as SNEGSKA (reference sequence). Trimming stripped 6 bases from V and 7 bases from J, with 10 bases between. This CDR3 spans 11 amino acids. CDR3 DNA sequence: TGCAGTGCCCAGGGGGGGAACATTCAGTACTTC. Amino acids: CSAQGGNIQYF.

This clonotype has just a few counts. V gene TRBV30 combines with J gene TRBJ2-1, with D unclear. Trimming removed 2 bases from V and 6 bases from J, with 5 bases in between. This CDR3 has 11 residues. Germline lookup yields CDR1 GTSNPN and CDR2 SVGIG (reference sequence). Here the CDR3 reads CAWSSVNEQFF. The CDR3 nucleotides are TGTGCCTGGAGTTCAGTCAATGAGCAGTTCTTC.

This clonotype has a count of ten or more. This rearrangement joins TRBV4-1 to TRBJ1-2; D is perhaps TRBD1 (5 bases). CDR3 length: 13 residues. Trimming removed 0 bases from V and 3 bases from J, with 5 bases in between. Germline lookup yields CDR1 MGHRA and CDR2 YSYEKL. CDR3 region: CASSQEGHYGYTF. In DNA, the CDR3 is TGCGCCAGCAGCCAAGAGGGGCACTATGGCTACACCTTC.

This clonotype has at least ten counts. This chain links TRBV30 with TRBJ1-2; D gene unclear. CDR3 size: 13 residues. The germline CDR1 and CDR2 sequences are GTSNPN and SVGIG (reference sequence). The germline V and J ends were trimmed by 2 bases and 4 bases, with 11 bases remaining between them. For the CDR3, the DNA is TGTGCCTGGAGTATAGGGATCGGCTATGGCTACACCTTC. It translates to CAWSIGIGYGYTF.

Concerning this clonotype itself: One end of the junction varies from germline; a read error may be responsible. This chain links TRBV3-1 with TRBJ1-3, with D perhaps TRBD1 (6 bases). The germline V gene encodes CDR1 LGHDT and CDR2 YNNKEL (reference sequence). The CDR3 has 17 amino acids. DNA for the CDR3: TGTGCCAGCAGCCTTGGGGGCAGCCTAATCTCTGGAAGCACCATATATTTT. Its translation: CASSLGGSLISGSTIYF.

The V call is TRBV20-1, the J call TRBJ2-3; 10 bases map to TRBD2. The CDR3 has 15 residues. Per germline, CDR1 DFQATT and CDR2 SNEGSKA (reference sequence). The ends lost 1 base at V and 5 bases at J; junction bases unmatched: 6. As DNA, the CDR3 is TGCAGTGCTAGAGGGGCTAGCGGGGGACTAGATACGCAGTATTTT. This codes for CSARGASGGLDTQYF.

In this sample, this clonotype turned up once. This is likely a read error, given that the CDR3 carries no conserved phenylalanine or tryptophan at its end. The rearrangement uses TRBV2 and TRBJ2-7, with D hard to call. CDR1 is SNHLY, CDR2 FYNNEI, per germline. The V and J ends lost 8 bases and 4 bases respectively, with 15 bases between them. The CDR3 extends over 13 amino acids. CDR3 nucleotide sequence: TGTGCCAGCGGGTCCCCAGATGGGTACGAGCAGTACCTC. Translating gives CASGSPDGYEQYL.

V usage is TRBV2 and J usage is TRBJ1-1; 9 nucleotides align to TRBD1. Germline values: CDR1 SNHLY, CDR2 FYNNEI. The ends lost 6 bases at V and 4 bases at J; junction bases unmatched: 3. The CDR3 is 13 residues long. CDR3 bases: TGTGCCAGCAGCGACAGGGGGTTCACTGAAGCTTTCTTT. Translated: CASSDRGFTEAFF.

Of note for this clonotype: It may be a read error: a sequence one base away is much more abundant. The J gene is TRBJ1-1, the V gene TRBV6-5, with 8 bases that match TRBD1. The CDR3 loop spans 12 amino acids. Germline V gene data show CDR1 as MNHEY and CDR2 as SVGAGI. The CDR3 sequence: CASSYSGQGALF. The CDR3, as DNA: TGTGCCAGCAGTTACTCTGGACAGGGAGCTCTCTTT.

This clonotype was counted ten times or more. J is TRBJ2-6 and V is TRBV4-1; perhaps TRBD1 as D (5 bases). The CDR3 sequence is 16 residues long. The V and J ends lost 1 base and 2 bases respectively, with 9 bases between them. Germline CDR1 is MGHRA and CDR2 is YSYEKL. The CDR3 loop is CASSQGWTPGANVLTF. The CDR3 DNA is TGCGCCAGCAGCCAAGGTTGGACACCTGGGGCCAACGTCCTGACTTTC.

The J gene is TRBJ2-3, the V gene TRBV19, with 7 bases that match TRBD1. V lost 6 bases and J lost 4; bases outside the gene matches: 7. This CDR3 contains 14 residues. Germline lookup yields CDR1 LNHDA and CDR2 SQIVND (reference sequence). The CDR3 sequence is CASSNRQGADTQYF. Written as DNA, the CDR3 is TGTGCCAGTAGCAACCGACAGGGCGCAGATACGCAGTATTTT.

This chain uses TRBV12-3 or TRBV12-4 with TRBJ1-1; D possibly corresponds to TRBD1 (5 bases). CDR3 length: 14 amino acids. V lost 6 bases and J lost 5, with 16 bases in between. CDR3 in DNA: TGTGCCAGCAGCCCTTTTTCGGGGCGGACTGAAGCTTTCTTT. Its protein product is CASSPFSGRTEAFF.

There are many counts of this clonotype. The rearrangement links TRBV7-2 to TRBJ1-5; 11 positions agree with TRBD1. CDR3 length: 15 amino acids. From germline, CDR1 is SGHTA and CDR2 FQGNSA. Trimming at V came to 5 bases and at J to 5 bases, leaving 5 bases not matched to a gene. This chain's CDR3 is CASSKPGQGDQPQHF. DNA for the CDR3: TGTGCCAGCAGCAAGCCGGGACAGGGGGATCAGCCCCAGCATTTT. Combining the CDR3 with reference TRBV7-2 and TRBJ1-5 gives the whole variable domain GAGVSQSPSNKVTEKGKDVELRCDPISGHTALYWYRQSLGQGLEFLIYFQGNSAPDKSGLPSDRFSAERTGGSVSTLTIQRTQQEDSAVYLCASSKPGQGDQPQHFGDGTRLSIL.

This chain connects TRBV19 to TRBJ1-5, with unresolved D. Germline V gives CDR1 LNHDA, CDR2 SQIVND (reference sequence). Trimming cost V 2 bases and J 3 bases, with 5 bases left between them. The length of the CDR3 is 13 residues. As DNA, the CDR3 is TGTGCCAGTAGTATACAGGACAATCAGCCCCAGCATTTT. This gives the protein CASSIQDNQPQHF.